This section outlines one TCR beta chain sequence together with its context. In the original processing: Quantification of nucleated cells was approximated via reference gene primer amplification. Clones were read by immunoSEQ multiplex PCR, and TCRdb kept only the in-frame ones, dropping some. V and J calls and clone size are given by that table; D and trimming were obtained from the DNA. Of tens of thousands of clones listed, 90% to 95% are singletons. This specimen belongs to a study of blood T cell repertoires in COVID-19. At the level of the study: Spain, Italy and the United States supplied samples that represented acute and convalescent COVID-19. T cells, B-cell-depleted T cells, or PBMCs provided the cDNA or gDNA that served as material.

The sample taken for sequencing was peripheral blood. This TCR was sampled from a human donor in a cohort sampled during active COVID-19.

The CDR3 region is CASTQLPLLEQYF. Written as DNA, the CDR3 is TGTGCCAGCACCCAACTTCCCCTGCTTGAGCAGTATTTT. The rearrangement uses TRBV11-3 and TRBJ2-3; D unclear. V was cut by 7 bases and J by 11 bases, with 19 bases left in between. The CDR3 spans 13 residues. Germline V lookup: CDR1 SGHNT, CDR2 YENEEA. The full variable domain, its missing parts supplied by reference TRBV11-3 and TRBJ2-3, is EAGVVQSPRYKIIEKKQPVAFWCNPISGHNTLYWYLQNLGQGPELLIRYENEEAVDDSQLPKDRFSAERLKGVDSTLKIQPAELGDSAVYLCASTQLPLLEQYFGPGTRLTVL.